Listed here are 17 T cell receptor beta chains from one sample, sequenced in a study of lymphopenia after photon versus proton radiotherapy. Sequencing used immunoSEQ multiplex PCR; TCRdb keeps in-frame clones, though not all of them. The sample holds roughly 61,000 clones, roughly nine tenths seen once. The sequencing here drew on peripheral blood, taken from a patient treated with proton-based radiotherapy. The origin of the receptors is a man aged 80 or over with esophageal cancer.

This chain connects TRBV6-5 to TRBJ1-1, with 7 bases aligning to TRBD1. Germline-derived CDR1 and CDR2 are MNHEY and SVGAGI. This CDR3 comprises 11 residues. Trimming took 8 bases from V and 7 from J; bases not matched to a gene: 4. CDR3 residues: CASGGGGEAFF. The DNA for the CDR3 is TGTGCCAGCGGAGGGGGCGGTGAAGCTTTCTTT.

The rearrangement joins TRBV5-6 to TRBJ1-1; no clear D. The germline gives CDR1 SGHDT, CDR2 YYEEEE. This CDR3 comprises 14 residues. V was clipped by 0 bases and J by 11 bases, with 17 bases between them. CDR3 residues: CASSLGGQAEWAFF. The CDR3 region has the DNA TGTGCCAGCAGCTTGGGCGGGCAGGCCGAGTGGGCTTTCTTT.

Turning to this clone: Other DNA variants within this sample encode the same CDR3. This CDR3 is CASSLRETQYF. The DNA of the CDR3 is TGTGCCAGCAGCTTGAGGGAGACCCAGTACTTC. The rearrangement uses TRBV5-6 and TRBJ2-5; no clear D. The length of the CDR3 is 11 residues. Germline CDR1 SGHDT, CDR2 YYEEEE. The V end lost 1 base, the J end lost 5 bases, and 3 bases lay between the germline ends.

The chain combines TRBV7-8 with TRBJ2-6; D gene unclear. CDR1 and CDR2 (germline): SGHVS, FQNEAQ. V gave up 0 bases and J gave up 5 bases, with 5 bases separating them. This CDR3 has 14 amino acids. The CDR3 is CASSLAVRANVLTF. The DNA of the CDR3 is TGTGCCAGCAGCTTAGCGGTCAGGGCCAACGTCCTGACTTTC. Combining the CDR3 with reference TRBV7-8 and TRBJ2-6 gives the whole variable domain GAGVSQSPRYKVAKRGQDVALRCDPISGHVSLFWYQQALGQGPEFLTYFQNEAQLDKSGLPSDRFFAERPEGSVSTLKIQRTQQEDSAVYLCASSLAVRANVLTFGAGSRLTVL.

This chain connects TRBV29-1 to TRBJ2-5; D is unresolved. The CDR3 runs 14 residues. CDR1 is SQVTM and CDR2 is ANQGSEA in the germline V gene. Trimming cost V 5 bases and J 5 bases, with 18 bases left between them. This CDR3 reads CSVLRSEVLETQYF. DNA of the CDR3: TGCAGCGTTTTGCGAAGCGAAGTTTTGGAGACCCAGTACTTC.

The chain employs TRBV12-5 and TRBJ2-5, with 7 bases aligning to TRBD1. The V segment lost 0 bases and the J segment 2 bases; nucleotides outside the gene matches: 3. This CDR3 is 15 amino acids long. Germline loops: CDR1 LGHNT, CDR2 FRNRAP. CDR3 nucleotide sequence: TGTGCTAGTGGTTTGGTCTACAGGGGACAAGAGACCCAGTACTTC. Translating it yields CASGLVYRGQETQYF.

The chain carries TRBV6-6 and TRBJ1-1; D unclear. The CDR3 contains 14 residues. Germline values: CDR1 MNHNY, CDR2 SVGAGI (reference sequence). V dropped 0 bases and J dropped 0 bases, with 5 bases sitting between them. The CDR3, as DNA: TGTGCCAGCAGTTACTCCAGTATGAACACTGAAGCTTTCTTT. Translation: CASSYSSMNTEAFF.

This clone has just one count. The chain is built from TRBV2 and TRBJ1-5; D unclear. The germline CDR1 and CDR2 sequences are SNHLY and FYNNEI. The CDR3 is made up of 13 amino acids. Trimming took 6 bases from V and 6 from J, leaving 12 bases between them. The CDR3 region is CASREGVFQPQHF. The CDR3 DNA follows: TGTGCCAGCAGAGAGGGTGTCTTTCAGCCCCAGCATTTT.

V usage is TRBV2 and J usage is TRBJ1-5; a weak D match, TRBD1 (6 bases). The germline V gene encodes CDR1 SNHLY and CDR2 FYNNEI. This CDR3 has 14 residues. V lost 6 bases and J 5 bases, leaving 14 bases between the germline ends. The chain's CDR3 is CASSRAQGYQPQHF. The CDR3 coding sequence is TGTGCCAGCAGCCGGGCCCAGGGGTATCAGCCCCAGCATTTT.

This chain connects TRBV30 to TRBJ2-7; unclear D gene. This CDR3 has 10 residues. V was clipped by 1 base and J by 3 bases, with 1 base between them. In germline, CDR1 is GTSNPN, CDR2 SVGIG (reference sequence). The CDR3 spells CAWSDYEQYF. CDR3 sequence (DNA): TGTGCCTGGAGTGACTACGAGCAGTACTTC.

The rearrangement uses TRBV5-1 and TRBJ2-5, with TRBD2 matching over 14 bases. This CDR3 has 18 amino acids. Germline-derived CDR1 and CDR2 are SGHRS and YFSETQ. J was trimmed by 3 bases and V by 4 bases; bases with no gene match: 11. The DNA for the CDR3 is TGCGCCAGCAGCCAGGGGAAGACTAGCGGGAGGGCCGAAGAGACCCAGTACTTC. It translates to CASSQGKTSGRAEETQYF.

V and J are TRBV5-4 and TRBJ2-5, with TRBD2 matching 9 bases. The CDR3 spans 17 residues. Germline assignment: CDR1 SGHNT and CDR2 YYREEE (reference sequence). V dropped 0 bases and J dropped 1; count of bases not matched to a gene: 7. The CDR3 sequence: CASSLALAGIGQETQYF. CDR3 nucleotide sequence: TGTGCCAGCAGCTTGGCTCTAGCGGGGATCGGCCAAGAGACCCAGTACTTC. The variable domain in full, with the rest retrieved from reference TRBV5-4 and TRBJ2-5, is ETGVTQSPTHLIKTRGQQVTLRCSSQSGHNTVSWYQQALGQGPQFIFQYYREEENGRGNFPPRFSGLQFPNYSSELNVNALELDDSALYLCASSLALAGIGQETQYFGPGTRLLVL.

J is TRBJ1-6 and V is TRBV12-5; maybe TRBD1 (5 bases). The CDR3 extends over 18 amino acids. The germline V gene has CDR1 LGHNT and CDR2 FRNRAP. Deletions cut 0 bases from V and 12 bases from J, with 24 bases between. The CDR3 DNA reads as TGTGCTAGTGGTTTGGTAAGGCTTTTACGGCGGGGGTTTGGACCCCTCCACTTT. This translates into CASGLVRLLRRGFGPLHF.

The chain uses TRBV19 and TRBJ1-1; D gene ambiguous. CDR3 length equals 14 residues. Trimming took 4 bases from V and 0 from J, leaving 9 bases between them. CDR1 is LNHDA, CDR2 SQIVND, per germline (reference sequence). The CDR3 sequence: CASSSYQMNTEAFF. The CDR3 DNA reads TGTGCCAGTAGTAGTTATCAAATGAACACTGAAGCTTTCTTT.

This chain joins TRBV5-3 and TRBJ1-5; no clear D. TRBV5-3 counts as an open reading frame of uncertain function. The V end was cut by 3 bases, the J end by 7 bases, with 8 bases between. The CDR3 covers 12 residues. In DNA form, the CDR3 reads TGTGCCAGAAGCTCGGTAGCCCAGCCCCAGCATTTT. Encoded protein: CARSSVAQPQHF.

In this sample, this clone turned up once. One junction end does not reproduce the germline sequence, and a read error may be involved. CDR3 region: CASSLAIDRGNQPQHF. CDR3 nucleotides: TGTGCCAGCAGCTTAGCGATAGACAGGGGCAACCAGCCCCAGCATTTT. V gene TRBV7-2 combines with J gene TRBJ1-5; TRBD1 aligns across 8 bases. In germline, CDR1 is SGHTA, CDR2 FQGNSA. The CDR3 spans 16 residues.

The genes are TRBV11-2 and TRBJ1-2; D unclear. The CDR3 runs 13 residues. V lost 0 bases and J lost 7, with 9 bases in between. The germline V gene has CDR1 SGHAT and CDR2 FQNNGV. CDR3 DNA sequence: TGTGCCAGCAGCTTAGATTTAGTCCTTGGCTACACCTTC. It yields the protein CASSLDLVLGYTF.